This TCR beta chain was sequenced for a study of blood T cell repertoires in COVID-19. Study details: Donors in the United States, Italy and Spain gave samples during acute or convalescent COVID-19. Sample material is recorded as cDNA or gDNA derived from T cells, B-cell-depleted T cells, or PBMCs.

In the source study's methods: Quantification of nucleated cells was approximated via reference gene primer amplification. Produced via immunoSEQ multiplex PCR; TCRdb's table is partial and in-frame only. D and trimming were read from the DNA, whereas the V and J calls and clone size are those reported in that table. The sample has fewer than 35,000 clones, around nine tenths seen once. V gave up 1 base and J gave up 2 bases, with 11 bases separating them. Germline V gene data show CDR1 as LNHDA and CDR2 as SQIVND (reference sequence). This CDR3 has 15 residues. This clonotype originated in an elderly woman with active or convalescent COVID-19. The V and J genes are TRBV19 and TRBJ1-2; perhaps TRBD1 as D (5 bases). The sequenced material came from peripheral blood. CDR3 region: CASSIVVGGNYGYTF. CDR3 coding DNA: TGTGCCAGTAGTATAGTCGTTGGGGGGAACTATGGCTACACCTTC. The full variable domain, its missing parts supplied by reference TRBV19 and TRBJ1-2, is DGGITQSPKYLFRKEGQNVTLSCEQNLNHDAMYWYRQDPGQGLRLIYYSQIVNDFQKGDIAEGYSVSREKKESFPLTVTSAQKNPTAFYLCASSIVVGGNYGYTFGSGTRLTVV.